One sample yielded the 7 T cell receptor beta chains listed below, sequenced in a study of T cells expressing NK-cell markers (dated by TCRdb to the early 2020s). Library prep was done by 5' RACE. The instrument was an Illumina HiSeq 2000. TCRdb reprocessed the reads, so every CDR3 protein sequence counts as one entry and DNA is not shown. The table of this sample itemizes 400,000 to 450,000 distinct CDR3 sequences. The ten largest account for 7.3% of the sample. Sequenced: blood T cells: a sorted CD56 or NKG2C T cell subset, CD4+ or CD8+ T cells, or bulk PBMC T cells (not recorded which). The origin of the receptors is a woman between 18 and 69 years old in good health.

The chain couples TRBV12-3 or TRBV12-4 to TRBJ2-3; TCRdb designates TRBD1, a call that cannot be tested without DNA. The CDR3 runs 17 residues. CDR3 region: CASSWGTGTLSTDTQYF.

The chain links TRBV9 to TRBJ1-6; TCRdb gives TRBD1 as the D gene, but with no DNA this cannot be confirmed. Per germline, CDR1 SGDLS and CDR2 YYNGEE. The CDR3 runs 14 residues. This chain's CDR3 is CASRRGTDNSPLHF.

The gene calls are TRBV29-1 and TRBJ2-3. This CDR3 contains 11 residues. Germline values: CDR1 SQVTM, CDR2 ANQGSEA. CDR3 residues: CSVEGGNTQYF.

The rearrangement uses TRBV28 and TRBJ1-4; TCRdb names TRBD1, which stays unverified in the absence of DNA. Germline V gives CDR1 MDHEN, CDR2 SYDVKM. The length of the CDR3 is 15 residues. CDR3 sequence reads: CASSLTGGTNEKLFF. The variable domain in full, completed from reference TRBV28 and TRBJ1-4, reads DVKVTQSSRYLVKRTGEKVFLECVQDMDHENMFWYRQDPGLGLRLIYFSYDVKMKEKGDIPEGYSVSREKKERFSLILESASTNQTSMYLCASSLTGGTNEKLFFGSGTQLSVL.

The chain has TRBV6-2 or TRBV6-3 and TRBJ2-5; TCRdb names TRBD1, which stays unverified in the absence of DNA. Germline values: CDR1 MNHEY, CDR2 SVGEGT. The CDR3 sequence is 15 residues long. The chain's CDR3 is CATRDGGVPRVTQYF.

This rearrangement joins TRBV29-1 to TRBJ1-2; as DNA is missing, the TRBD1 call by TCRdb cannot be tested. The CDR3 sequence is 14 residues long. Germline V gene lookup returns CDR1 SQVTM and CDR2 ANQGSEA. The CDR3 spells CRRWVTGAHYGYTF.

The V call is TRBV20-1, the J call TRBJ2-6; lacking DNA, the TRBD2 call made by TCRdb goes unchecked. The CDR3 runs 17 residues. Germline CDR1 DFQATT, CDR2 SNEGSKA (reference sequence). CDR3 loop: CSARDGAGDPGANVLTF.